This is a list of T cell receptor beta chains from one sample in a study of beta chain features in type 1 diabetes. Clones were read by immunoSEQ multiplex PCR, and TCRdb kept only the in-frame ones, dropping some. The data hold some 63,000 clones, with nearly 50% observed a single time. Sequencing was carried out using central memory CD4+ T cells from blood. Receptors originate from a man aged 25 to 40 with type 1 diabetes. Each CDR3 is given with its conserved first and last residue. D genes are given only for firm matches. Clone size is not always given. Where it is, it says once, few, many or a class for expanded clones.

d_gene,abundance,j_gene,v_gene,CDR3aa,CDR3nt
.,.,TRBJ2-1,TRBV2,CASKYSVNNEQFF,TGTGCCAGCAAGTATAGCGTTAACAATGAGCAGTTCTTC
.,.,TRBJ1-3,TRBV9,CASSVAGTGRGGGNTIYF,TGTGCCAGCAGCGTAGCTGGGACGGGCAGGGGCGGCGGAAACACCATATATTTT
TRBD1,.,TRBJ1-2,TRBV5-1,CASSLDGQGRGYTF,TGCGCCAGCAGCTTGGACGGACAGGGAAGGGGCTACACCTTC
TRBD1,.,TRBJ2-2,TRBV18,CASSPGQGTGELFF,TGTGCCAGCTCCCCTGGACAGGGGACCGGGGAGCTGTTTTTT
.,.,TRBJ2-1,TRBV11-3,CASSSRRGLPNEQFF,TGTGCCAGCAGCTCAAGGAGGGGCTTACCCAATGAGCAGTTCTTC
.,few,TRBJ2-1,TRBV7-9,CASSPYVLHNEQFF,TGTGCCAGCAGCCCCTACGTTCTACACAATGAGCAGTTCTTC
TRBD2,.,TRBJ2-7,TRBV5-1,CASSLLGGGGLHEQYF,TGCGCCAGCAGCTTGCTTGGTGGGGGGGGTCTCCACGAGCAGTACTTC
TRBD1,few,TRBJ2-5,TRBV15,CATSRVTGVETQYF,TGTGCCACCAGCAGAGTAACAGGGGTTGAGACCCAGTACTTC
TRBD1,few,TRBJ2-1,TRBV7-9,CASSLGTGGSYNEQFF,TGTGCCAGCAGCTTAGGGACAGGGGGCTCCTACAATGAGCAGTTCTTC
.,.,TRBJ2-7,TRBV30,CAWSRGDPSYEQYF,TGTGCCTGGTCCCGAGGCGATCCTTCCTACGAGCAGTACTTC
.,few,TRBJ2-1,TRBV6-1,CASSPGQPRDEQFF,TGTGCCAGCAGTCCAGGACAGCCAAGGGATGAGCAGTTCTTC
TRBD1,.,TRBJ2-3,TRBV2,CASKTDRGPTDTQYF,TGTGCCAGCAAGACTGACAGGGGGCCCACAGATACGCAGTATTTT
.,.,TRBJ1-2,TRBV19,CASSFRGEKNYGYTF,TGTGCCAGTAGTTTCAGGGGCGAGAAGAACTATGGCTACACCTTC
TRBD1,few,TRBJ2-2,TRBV6-6,CASRVPGQSNTGELFF,TGTGCCAGCAGAGTACCGGGACAGTCGAACACCGGGGAGCTGTTTTTT
TRBD1,.,TRBJ2-7,TRBV2,CASSGGQGYEQYF,TGTGCCAGCAGTGGCGGACAGGGGTACGAGCAGTACTTC
.,few,TRBJ2-3,TRBV29-1,CSGGQYSTDTQYF,TGCAGCGGCGGACAGTATAGCACAGATACGCAGTATTTT
.,.,TRBJ1-2,TRBV29-1,CSVGAGLYGYTF,TGCAGCGTTGGGGCAGGCCTTTATGGCTACACCTTC
TRBD2,.,TRBJ2-1,TRBV11-3,CASSPGTSGGNEQFF,TGTGCCAGCAGCCCGGGGACTAGCGGGGGGAATGAGCAGTTCTTC
TRBD2,.,TRBJ2-3,TRBV30,CAWMTGGTDTQYF,TGTGCCTGGATGACGGGGGGAACAGATACGCAGTATTTT
.,.,TRBJ2-3,TRBV11-3,CASSLGDTDTQYF,TGTGCCAGCAGCTTAGGCGACACAGATACGCAGTATTTT
.,.,TRBJ1-2,TRBV13,CASTSYAEGRGYTF,TGTGCCAGCACCTCTTATGCGGAGGGGAGGGGCTACACCTTC
TRBD2,.,TRBJ2-3,TRBV14,CASSQFGGSADTQYF,TGTGCCAGCAGCCAGTTCGGGGGGTCGGCAGATACGCAGTATTTT
.,.,TRBJ1-2,TRBV30,CAWSVNVRYGYTF,TGTGCCTGGAGTGTAAATGTGCGATATGGCTACACCTTC
.,few,TRBJ2-2,TRBV4-2,CASSPDPRLSNTGELFF,TGTGCCAGCTCCCCGGATCCTCGACTATCGAACACCGGGGAGCTGTTTTTT
TRBD1,.,TRBJ1-3,TRBV19,CASSGTGAGNTIYF,TGTGCCAGTTCGGGGACAGGGGCGGGAAACACCATATATTTT
.,medium-sized,TRBJ2-6,TRBV19,CASSMGQAGANVLTF,TGTGCCAGTAGTATGGGGCAGGCCGGGGCCAACGTCCTGACTTTC
.,.,TRBJ2-3,TRBV5-6,CASSLGQAFTDTQYF,TGTGCCAGCAGCTTGGGGCAGGCGTTCACAGATACGCAGTATTTT